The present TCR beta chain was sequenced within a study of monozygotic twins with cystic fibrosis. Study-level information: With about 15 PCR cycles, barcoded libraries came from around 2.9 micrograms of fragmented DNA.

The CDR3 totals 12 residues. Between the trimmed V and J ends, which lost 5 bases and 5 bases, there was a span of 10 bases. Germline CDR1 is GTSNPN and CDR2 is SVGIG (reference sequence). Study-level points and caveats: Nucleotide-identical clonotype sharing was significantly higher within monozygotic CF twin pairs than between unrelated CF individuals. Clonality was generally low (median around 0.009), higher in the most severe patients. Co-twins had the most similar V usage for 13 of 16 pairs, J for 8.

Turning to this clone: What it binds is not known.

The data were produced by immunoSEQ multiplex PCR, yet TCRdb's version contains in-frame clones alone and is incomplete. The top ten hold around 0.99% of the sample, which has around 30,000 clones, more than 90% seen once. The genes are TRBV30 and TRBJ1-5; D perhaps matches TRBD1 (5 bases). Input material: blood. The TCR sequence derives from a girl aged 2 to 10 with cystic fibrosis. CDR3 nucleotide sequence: TGTGCCTGGGGCAGGGCGGATCAGCCCCAGCATTTT. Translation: CAWGRADQPQHF. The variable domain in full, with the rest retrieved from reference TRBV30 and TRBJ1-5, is SQTIHQWPATLVQPVGSPLSLECTVEGTSNPNLYWYRQAAGRGLQLLFYSVGIGQISSEVPQNLSASRPQDRQFILSSKKLLLSDSGFYLCAWGRADQPQHFGDGTRLSIL.